This T cell receptor beta chain came from a study of CD8 T cells in ankylosing spondylitis. Study observations and caveats: Characteristic of ankylosing spondylitis blood, it appeared, was a TCR beta motif comprising roughly eight highly homologous variants.

Only a few counts were recorded for this clonotype. Its antigen remains unknown. TCRdb analysed the 5' RACE reads with MiXCR anew, one entry per CDR3 protein. This table holds more than 600,000 distinct CDR3 sequences, roughly 20% found once. This CDR3 is 12 amino acids long. Germline V gene lookup returns CDR1 DFQATT and CDR2 SNEGSKA (reference sequence). V trimming: 6 bases; J trimming: 2 bases; junction bases outside the gene matches: 3. The clonotype originates from a male donor with ankylosing spondylitis. The chain combines TRBV20-1 with TRBJ2-5; TRBD2 matches at 7 bases. Source material: blood, either unsorted or a sorted T cell fraction (not recorded which). The CDR3, as DNA: TGCAGTGCAAAGCGGGGTCAAGAGACCCAGTACTTC. This encodes CSAKRGQETQYF.